This T cell receptor beta chain was identified during a study of OX40 agonist ivuxolimab in advanced cancers. In the study overall: Earlier treatment with anti-PD-1, anti-PD-L1 or anti-CTLA-4 was permitted, and 30% to 40% had received some. Patients achieving partial responses numbered three: one hepatocellular carcinoma case and two cutaneous melanoma cases.

Notes on the study in general: Average numbers of expanded clones were greater in CD8+ T cells than in CD4+. Both CD4+ and CD8+ T cell populations in blood had undergone clonal expansion by week 6 at 0.1 to 3.0 mg/kg.

Details on this clone: The antigen is unknown.

Produced via immunoSEQ multiplex PCR; TCRdb's table is partial and in-frame only. The sample yields tens of thousands of clones, about 89% seen once. The TCR comes from an adult with an advanced solid tumor such as melanoma, head and neck, liver or kidney cancer. Sample: CD4+ or CD8+ T cells sorted from blood, taken in a trial of the OX40 agonist ivuxolimab.

This CDR3 is CASSLGGYRAGNEQFF. CDR3 nucleotide sequence: TGTGCCAGCAGCTTAGGTGGTTACAGGGCCGGCAATGAGCAGTTCTTC. J is TRBJ2-1 and V is TRBV7-6; perhaps TRBD1 as D (6 bases). V shed 1 base and J shed 6 bases, with 16 bases lying between them. Germline lookup yields CDR1 SGHVS and CDR2 FNYEAQ. The CDR3 extends over 16 amino acids.